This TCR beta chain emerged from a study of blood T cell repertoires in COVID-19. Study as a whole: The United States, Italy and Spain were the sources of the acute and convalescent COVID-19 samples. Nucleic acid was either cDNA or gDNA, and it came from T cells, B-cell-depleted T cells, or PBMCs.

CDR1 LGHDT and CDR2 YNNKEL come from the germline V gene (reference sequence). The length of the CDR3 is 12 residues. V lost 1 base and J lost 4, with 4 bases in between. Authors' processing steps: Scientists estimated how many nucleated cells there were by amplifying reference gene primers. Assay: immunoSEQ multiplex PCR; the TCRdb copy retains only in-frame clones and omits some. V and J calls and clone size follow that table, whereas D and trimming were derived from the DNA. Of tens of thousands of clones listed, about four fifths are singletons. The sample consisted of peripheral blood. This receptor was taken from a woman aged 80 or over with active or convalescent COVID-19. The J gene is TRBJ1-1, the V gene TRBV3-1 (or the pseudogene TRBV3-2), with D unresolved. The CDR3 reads CASSQVGTEAFF. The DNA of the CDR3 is TGTGCCAGCAGCCAAGTCGGCACTGAAGCTTTCTTT.